Detailed here is one T cell receptor (beta chain). The data stem from a study of spatial heterogeneity in lung cancer. Whole-study context: Samples came from 60 to 75 TRACERx patients with untreated early-stage lung cancer. Alpha-chain sequences were consistently detected in smaller numbers than beta-chain sequences.

A unique molecular identifier was carried by every single TCR cDNA molecule. From the 5' RACE reads, TCRdb called clonotypes with MiXCR, one entry per CDR3 protein. Found here are 51,000 or so distinct CDR3 sequences, less than 9.5% of them singletons; the top ten hold around 33%. The CDR3 is made up of 13 amino acids. Trimming shortened V by 5 bases and J by 4 bases, and 14 bases separated the two germline ends. CDR1 is DFQATT and CDR2 is SNEGSKA in the germline V gene (reference sequence). Time point reported: blood at routine non-recurrence follow-up after resection. Unsorted samples of tumor, nontumor lung or frozen PBMC had their whole RNA sequenced.

Material: PBMCs, obtained at follow-up. The clonotype originates from a female donor with early-stage non-small cell lung cancer. The chain links TRBV20-1 to TRBJ1-2; the D is unclear. CDR3 coding DNA: TGCAGTGCTGGCGGACGGGGAGGCTATGGCTACACCTTC. Residues: CSAGGRGGYGYTF.